This T cell receptor beta chain appears in the sequencing data of a study of T cell changes during pregnancy in multiple sclerosis (dated by TCRdb to the late 2010s). Study-wide context: In women with multiple sclerosis, the researchers looked at how the T cell repertoire shifted as pregnancy progressed.

About this clone: The clone's antigen remains unknown. Base qualities are not recorded, but no much larger clone differs from it by a single base.

Preparation of the library involved the immunoSEQ multiplex PCR assay. Imported from immuneACCESS, the table was reduced by TCRdb to in-frame sequences with V and J called. These copies leave out some clones; in studies compared against another copy, an unresolved V gene accounts for under half, and the cause of the remainder is not known. This sample is represented by 57,000 or so clones; over 75% of them were singletons. The ten most abundant clones make up approximately 1.7% of the sample. The sequence was collected from a female donor with multiple sclerosis, enrolled in a pregnancy study. The sample in question was peripheral blood, obtained in the first trimester of pregnancy.

In nucleotide form, the sequence is TGCGCCAGCAGCTTGGCCGACGGGACTAGCGGGGTGGATGACACAGATACGCAGTATTTT. Its protein product is CASSLADGTSGVDDTDTQYF. The chain is assembled from TRBV5-1 and TRBJ2-3; 13 of the junction bases match TRBD2. Germline trimming: 0 bases from V, 2 bases from J; junction bases outside gene matches: 12. From a lookup of the germline V gene, CDR1 and CDR2 are SGHRS and YFSETQ. The CDR3 measures 20 amino acids from cysteine to phenylalanine. Only the CDR3 part of the read is kept: 60 bases, read in frame from the first base.